Here is one T cell receptor (beta chain) with its context. Measured with immunoSEQ multiplex PCR; TCRdb has only the in-frame clones, and not every one. The sample includes fewer than 250,000 clones, approximately 86% seen only once; the top ten take around 5.5%. The data derive from a study of blood T cell repertoires in COVID-19. Across the study: PBMCs, B-cell-depleted T cells, or T cells provided the cDNA or gDNA that made up the material.

The CDR3 totals 15 residues. CDR1 is SGHRS, CDR2 YFSETQ, per germline. The ends lost 1 base at V and 5 bases at J; junction bases unmatched: 4. This sequence originates from a human donor in a cohort sampled during active COVID-19. The rearrangement uses TRBV5-1 and TRBJ2-3, with 10 bases matching TRBD2. The sample was peripheral blood. The CDR3 reads CASSLSTSGEDTQYF. CDR3 nucleotides: TGCGCCAGCAGCTTGAGCACTAGCGGGGAAGATACGCAGTATTTT.